The clone carrying this T cell receptor beta chain was observed a single time. Its antigen is as yet unknown. TCRdb's copy holds only in-frame clones and misses some; the assay was immunoSEQ multiplex PCR. The table lists tens of thousands of clones, about 90% of them singletons. CDR1 is SGHNT and CDR2 is YENEEA in the germline V gene. Trimming stripped 5 bases from V and 1 base from J, with 17 bases between. The CDR3 spans 17 residues. This entry comes from a study of OX40 agonist ivuxolimab in advanced cancers. Study as a whole: Patients in the trial were receiving intravenous ivuxolimab every 2 weeks, at doses of 0.01 to 10 mg/kg.

Findings and limits, study-wide: Compared with CD4+, CD8+ T cells on average had more expanded clones.

The sequence came from an adult with an advanced solid tumor such as melanoma, head and neck, liver or kidney cancer. The source material was CD4+ or CD8+ T cells sorted from blood, sampled in a trial of the OX40 agonist ivuxolimab. The gene calls are TRBV11-3 and TRBJ2-2; D may correspond to TRBD1 or TRBD2 (5 bases each). The CDR3 DNA sequence: TGTGCCAGCAGCCCAGGAGGTTGGCAGGGGAACACCGGGGAGCTGTTTTTT. Translating it yields CASSPGGWQGNTGELFF.